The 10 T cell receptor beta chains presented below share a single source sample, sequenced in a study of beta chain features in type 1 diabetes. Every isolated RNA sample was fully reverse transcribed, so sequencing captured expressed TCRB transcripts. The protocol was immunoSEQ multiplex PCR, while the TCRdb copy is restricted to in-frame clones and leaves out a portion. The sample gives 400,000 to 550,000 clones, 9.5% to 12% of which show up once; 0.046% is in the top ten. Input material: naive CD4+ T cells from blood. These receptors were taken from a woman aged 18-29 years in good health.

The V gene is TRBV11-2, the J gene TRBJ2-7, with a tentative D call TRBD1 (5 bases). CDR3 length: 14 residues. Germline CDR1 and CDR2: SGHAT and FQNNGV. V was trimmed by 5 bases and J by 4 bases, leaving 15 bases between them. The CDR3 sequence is CASSELGAGYEQYF. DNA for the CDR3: TGTGCCAGCAGCGAGCTAGGGGCCGGATACGAGCAGTACTTC.

The CDR3 bases are TGTGCCAGCAGCCGAGCGGGGACCGTTGACTCCTACGAGCAGTACTTC. Amino acid sequence: CASSRAGTVDSYEQYF. This chain uses TRBV7-2 with TRBJ2-7; 7 nucleotides line up with TRBD2. CDR1 is SGHTA and CDR2 is FQGNSA in the germline V gene. J was trimmed by 0 bases and V by 5 bases; bases with no gene match: 10. CDR3 size: 16 residues.

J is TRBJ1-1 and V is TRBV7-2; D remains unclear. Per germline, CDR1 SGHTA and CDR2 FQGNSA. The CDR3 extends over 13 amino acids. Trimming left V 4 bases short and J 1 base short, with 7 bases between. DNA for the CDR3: TGTGCCAGCAGCTCGAGGAAGAACACTGAAGCTTTCTTT. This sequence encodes CASSSRKNTEAFF.

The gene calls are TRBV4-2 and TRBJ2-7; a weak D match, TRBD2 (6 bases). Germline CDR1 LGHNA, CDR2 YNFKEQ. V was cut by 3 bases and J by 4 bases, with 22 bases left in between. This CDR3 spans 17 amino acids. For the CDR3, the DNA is TGTGCCAGCAGCCAGAGGGGACTGGGGCAGGGTAGGTACGAGCAGTACTTC. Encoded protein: CASSQRGLGQGRYEQYF.

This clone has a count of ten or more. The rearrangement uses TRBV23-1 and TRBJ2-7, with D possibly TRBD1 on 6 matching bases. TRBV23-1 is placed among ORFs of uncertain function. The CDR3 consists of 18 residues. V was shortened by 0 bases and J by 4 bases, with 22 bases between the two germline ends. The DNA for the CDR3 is TGCGCCAGCAGTCAATCCGGACGGGTGGACAGTGGCACATACGAGCAGTACGTC. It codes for CASSQSGRVDSGTYEQYV.

The DNA of the CDR3 is TGTGCCAGCAGCAAGGACAGTTGGGCAGATACGCAGTATTTT. Translating gives CASSKDSWADTQYF. J is TRBJ2-3 and V is TRBV7-3; D is perhaps TRBD1 (6 bases). This CDR3 is built from 14 residues. V lost 5 bases and J lost 4, with 13 bases in between. The V gene's germline CDR1 is SGHTA and CDR2 FQGTGA.

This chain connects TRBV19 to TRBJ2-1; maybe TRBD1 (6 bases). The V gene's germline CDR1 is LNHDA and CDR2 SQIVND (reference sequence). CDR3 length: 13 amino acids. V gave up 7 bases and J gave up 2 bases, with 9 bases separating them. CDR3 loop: CASTRTAYNEQFF. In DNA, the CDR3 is TGTGCCAGTACTCGGACAGCCTACAATGAGCAGTTCTTC.

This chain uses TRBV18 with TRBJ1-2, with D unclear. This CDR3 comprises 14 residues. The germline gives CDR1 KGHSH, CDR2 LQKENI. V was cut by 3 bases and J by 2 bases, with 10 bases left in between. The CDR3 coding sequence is TGTGCCAGCTCACCTGGCGCAGGCAACTATGGCTACACCTTC. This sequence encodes CASSPGAGNYGYTF.

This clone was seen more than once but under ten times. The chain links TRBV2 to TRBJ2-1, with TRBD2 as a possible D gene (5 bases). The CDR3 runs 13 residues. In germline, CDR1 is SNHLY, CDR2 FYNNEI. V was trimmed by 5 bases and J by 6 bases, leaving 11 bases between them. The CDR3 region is CASSFRGGNEQFF. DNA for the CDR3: TGTGCCAGCAGTTTCCGCGGAGGCAATGAGCAGTTCTTC.

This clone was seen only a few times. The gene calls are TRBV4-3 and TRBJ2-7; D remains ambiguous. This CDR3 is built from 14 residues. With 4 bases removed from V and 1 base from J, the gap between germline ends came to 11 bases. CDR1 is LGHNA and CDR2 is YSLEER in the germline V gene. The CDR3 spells CASSRYRQSYEQYF. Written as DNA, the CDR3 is TGCGCCAGCAGCCGCTACAGACAATCCTACGAGCAGTACTTC.